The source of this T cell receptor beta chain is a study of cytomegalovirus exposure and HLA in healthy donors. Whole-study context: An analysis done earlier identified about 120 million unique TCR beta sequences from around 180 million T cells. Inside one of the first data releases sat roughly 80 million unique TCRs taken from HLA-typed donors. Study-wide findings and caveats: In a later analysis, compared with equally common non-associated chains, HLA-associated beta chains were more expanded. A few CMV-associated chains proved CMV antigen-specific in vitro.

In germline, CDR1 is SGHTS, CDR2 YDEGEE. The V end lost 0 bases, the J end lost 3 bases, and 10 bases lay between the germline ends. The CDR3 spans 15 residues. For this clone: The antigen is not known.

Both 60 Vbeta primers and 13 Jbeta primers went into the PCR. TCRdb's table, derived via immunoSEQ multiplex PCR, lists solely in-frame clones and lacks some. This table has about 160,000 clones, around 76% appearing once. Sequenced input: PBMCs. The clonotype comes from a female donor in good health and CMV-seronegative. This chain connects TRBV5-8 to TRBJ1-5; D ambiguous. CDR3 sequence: CASSLGDFANQPQHF. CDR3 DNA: TGTGCCAGCAGCTTGGGAGACTTTGCCAATCAGCCCCAGCATTTT.